These 32 T cell receptor beta chains were sequenced from one sample in a study of tumour-infiltrating T cells in Burkitt lymphoma. Here immunoSEQ multiplex PCR was the method, and the copy in TCRdb shows in-frame clones only, minus some. The sample records 1,500 to 2,000 clones, approximately 15% being singletons. Sequenced material: tumor tissue. The receptors here all came from a human donor with Burkitt lymphoma.

This clone was recorded a few times. V usage is TRBV7-9 and J usage is TRBJ2-2; TRBD1 agrees at 9 bases. V lost 6 bases, J lost 4 bases, and 6 bases stayed unmatched. Germline V gives CDR1 SEHNR, CDR2 FQNEAQ (reference sequence). The CDR3 loop spans 15 amino acids. CDR3 in DNA: TGTGCCAGCAGATCCGACAGGGGGGCCACCGGGGAGCTGTTTTTT. Its translation is CASRSDRGATGELFF.

Only a few counts were recorded for this clone. The chain couples TRBV7-9 to TRBJ2-7; no reliable D call. The CDR3 sequence is 16 residues long. Deletions cut 5 bases from V and 4 bases from J, with 21 bases between. CDR1 is SEHNR, CDR2 FQNEAQ, per germline (reference sequence). The CDR3 sequence is CASSPPVVNLLYEQYF. The DNA for the CDR3 is TGTGCCAGCAGCCCCCCGGTTGTTAACCTCCTATACGAGCAGTACTTC.

This chain uses TRBV21-1 with TRBJ2-1; the table assigns TRBD1, which was not confirmed against the DNA. TRBV21-1 is termed a pseudogene. The CDR3 runs 14 residues. The CDR3 nucleotides are TGTGCCAGCAGCACCCCGGACAGGGACAATGAGCAGTTCTTC. Its protein is CASSTPDRDNEQFF.

A few counts support this clone. V gene TRBV14 combines with J gene TRBJ2-1; TRBD2 aligns across 13 bases. V trimming: 0 bases; J trimming: 7 bases; junction bases outside the gene matches: 6. This CDR3 is built from 17 residues. CDR1 and CDR2 from the germline V gene are SGHDN and FVKESK. This chain's CDR3 is CASSQDRGLAGRNEQFF. The CDR3 coding sequence is TGTGCCAGCAGCCAAGATAGGGGACTAGCGGGACGGAATGAGCAGTTCTTC.

This clone occurred a few times. The chain combines TRBV7-9 with TRBJ2-4; 10 nucleotides align to TRBD2. Germline V CDR1 and CDR2: SEHNR, FQNEAQ (reference sequence). CDR3 length: 19 residues. V was clipped by 6 bases and J by 1 base; unmatched bases: 15. CDR3 sequence: CASRDTSGTPEGAKNIQYF. CDR3 bases: TGTGCCAGCAGGGACACTAGCGGGACCCCCGAAGGGGCCAAAAACATTCAGTACTTC.

Concerning this clone itself: Distinct nucleotide sequences in the sample also encode this CDR3. CDR3 nucleotide sequence: TGTGCCAGCAGCGTAGAGGTCCCAGATACGCAGTATTTT. Translating it yields CASSVEVPDTQYF. The V gene is TRBV9, the J gene TRBJ2-3; D gene ambiguous. V lost 0 bases, J lost 4 bases, and 6 bases lay in between. The germline CDR1 and CDR2 sequences are SGDLS and YYNGEE. This CDR3 comprises 13 residues.

This clone turned up a few times. The germline gene is not matched at one end of the junction; a read error may be the cause. The rearrangement links TRBV19 to TRBJ1-5; D gene ambiguous. CDR3 length: 13 residues. Germline V gives CDR1 LNHDA, CDR2 SQIVND (reference sequence). CDR3 region: CASSMASNQPQHF. CDR3 bases: TGTGCTAGTAGTATGGCGAGCAATCAGCCCCAGCATTTT.

This clone was observed a few times. The chain carries TRBV7-9 and TRBJ2-3, with TRBD2 matching over 7 bases. Trimming took 2 bases from V and 5 from J; bases not matched to a gene: 10. Per the germline V gene, CDR1 is SEHNR and CDR2 is FQNEAQ (reference sequence). There are 16 residues in the CDR3. The CDR3 is CASSLIGEGKGDTQYF. DNA for the CDR3: TGTGCCAGCAGCTTAATCGGGGAGGGGAAGGGAGATACGCAGTATTTT.

This clone has just a few counts. This rearrangement joins TRBV19 to TRBJ2-1; possibly TRBD1 for D (6 bases). The V end lost 1 base, the J end lost 15 bases, and 19 bases lay between the germline ends. This CDR3 comprises 14 residues. CDR1 LNHDA and CDR2 SQIVND come from the germline V gene (reference sequence). The CDR3 reads CASSIGFAIRGGFF. Written as DNA, the CDR3 is TGTGCCAGTAGTATAGGATTTGCGATCCGAGGGGGGTTCTTC.

Concerning this clone: Other DNA sequences in the same sample also yield this CDR3. The chain recombines TRBV2 with TRBJ2-1; 10 positions match TRBD2. J was trimmed by 6 bases and V by 11 bases; bases with no gene match: 10. The V gene's germline CDR1 is SNHLY and CDR2 FYNNEI. The CDR3 has 14 residues. CDR3 residues: CAFPLAGGPNEQFF. The CDR3 DNA is TGTGCCTTTCCTTTAGCGGGGGGACCCAATGAGCAGTTCTTC.

This clone was seen a few times. The rearrangement links TRBV27 to TRBJ2-1; D is possibly TRBD1 (5 bases). The CDR3 totals 13 residues. The germline V gene has CDR1 MNHEY and CDR2 SMNVEV (reference sequence). Trimming left V 5 bases short and J 2 bases short, with 7 bases between. CDR3 coding DNA: TGTGCCAGCAGTCAGGGTCCCTACAATGAGCAGTTCTTC. This gives the protein CASSQGPYNEQFF.

In its sample, this clone was seen a few times. The gene calls are TRBV5-1 and TRBJ1-2, with D maybe TRBD1 (6 bases). V was shortened by 0 bases and J by 4 bases, with 13 bases between the two germline ends. This CDR3 is built from 15 residues. Germline CDR1 reads SGHRS; CDR2 reads YFSETQ. The DNA of the CDR3 is TGCGCCAGCAGCTTGGGTGCCGGGACAACCTATGGCTACACCTTC. It codes for CASSLGAGTTYGYTF.

This rearrangement joins TRBV29-1 to TRBJ2-1; TRBD2 matches at 8 bases. The germline gives CDR1 SQVTM, CDR2 ANQGSEA. The V segment lost 1 base and the J segment 3 bases; nucleotides outside the gene matches: 11. The CDR3 has 17 residues. CDR3 sequence (DNA): TGCAGCGTTGAAGGGGGCACTAGCGGACTCATCTACAATGAGCAGTTCTTC. Its protein is CSVEGGTSGLIYNEQFF.

This clone was detected only a few times. V and J are TRBV4-3 and TRBJ2-2; a possible D gene is TRBD2 (6 bases). This CDR3 has 18 amino acids. Germline V gives CDR1 LGHNA, CDR2 YSLEER. The V end lost 0 bases, the J end lost 4 bases, and 18 bases lay between the germline ends. The CDR3 sequence is CASSQDRMGAGITGELFF. The CDR3 DNA reads as TGCGCCAGCAGCCAAGATCGGATGGGAGCGGGCATCACCGGGGAGCTGTTTTTT.

The chain is built from TRBV7-9 and TRBJ2-7, with 8 bases lining up with TRBD2. CDR1 SEHNR and CDR2 FQNEAQ come from the germline V gene (reference sequence). Trimming cost V 3 bases and J 3 bases; bases outside gene matches: 1. The CDR3 contains 13 residues. The DNA for the CDR3 is TGTGCCAGCAGCTTCCTAGCGGGCTACGAGCAGTACTTC. Amino acids: CASSFLAGYEQYF.

This sequence joins TRBV19 and TRBJ1-1; D not resolved. This CDR3 is 15 amino acids long. V lost 7 bases and J 4 bases, leaving 19 bases between the germline ends. Germline V lookup: CDR1 LNHDA, CDR2 SQIVND (reference sequence). CDR3 residues: CASTMDLGRGTEAFF. For the CDR3, the DNA is TGTGCCAGTACTATGGATTTAGGGCGGGGCACTGAAGCTTTCTTT.

The CDR3 DNA sequence: TGCGCCAGCAGGGGAGGTCTGGTAGCTTTCTTT. Translating it yields CASRGGLVAFF. The chain has TRBV10-2 and TRBJ1-1; no clear D gene. V lost 6 bases and J 10 bases, leaving 12 bases between the germline ends. Germline-derived CDR1 and CDR2 are WSHSY and SAAADI. The CDR3 runs to 11 residues.

In this sample, this clone turned up a few times. V and J are TRBV18 and TRBJ2-7; 8 bases align to TRBD2. The CDR3 runs 14 residues. V dropped 3 bases and J dropped 6; count of bases not matched to a gene: 7. Germline lookup yields CDR1 KGHSH and CDR2 LQKENI. Written as DNA, the CDR3 is TGTGCCAGCTCACCCAAAGCGGGAGTAGGCGAGCAGTACTTC. This gives the protein CASSPKAGVGEQYF.

This clone was detected only a few times. The V gene is TRBV4-2, the J gene TRBJ2-4; no definite D call. Trimming took 1 base from V and 0 from J, leaving 10 bases between them. The CDR3 contains 16 residues. Germline V lookup: CDR1 LGHNA, CDR2 YNFKEQ. The chain's CDR3 is CASSQATGGAKNIQYF. CDR3 in DNA: TGTGCCAGCAGCCAAGCGACGGGCGGAGCCAAAAACATTCAGTACTTC.

CDR3 DNA: TGTGCCAGCAGCTTGGATGGGTTAAACTATGGCTACACCTTC. Translated, it gives CASSLDGLNYGYTF. The rearrangement uses TRBV5-6 and TRBJ1-2, with D uncertain. Trimming removed 0 bases from V and 2 bases from J, with 8 bases in between. Germline values: CDR1 SGHDT, CDR2 YYEEEE. The CDR3 spans 14 residues.

This chain joins TRBV19 and TRBJ2-2; D gene unclear. CDR3 size: 16 residues. Trimming pared 1 base from V and 4 bases from J, leaving 13 bases between. CDR1 is LNHDA and CDR2 is SQIVND in the germline V gene (reference sequence). CDR3 bases: TGTGCCAGTAGTATAGGACACCAGCGAGGCACCGGGGAGCTGTTTTTT. This sequence encodes CASSIGHQRGTGELFF.

This chain joins TRBV27 and TRBJ2-7; D call uncertain. V lost 0 bases and J lost 3, with 9 bases in between. Per the germline V gene, CDR1 is MNHEY and CDR2 is SMNVEV (reference sequence). The CDR3 totals 14 residues. The CDR3: CASSLSGGNYEQYF. For the CDR3, the DNA is TGTGCCAGCAGTTTATCAGGCGGTAACTACGAGCAGTACTTC.

The V and J genes are TRBV11-2 and TRBJ2-2; D remains unclear. This CDR3 is built from 13 residues. Per the germline V gene, CDR1 is SGHAT and CDR2 is FQNNGV. Trimming pared 3 bases from V and 4 bases from J, leaving 6 bases between. The CDR3 DNA follows: TGTGCCAGCAGCTTGACCCGCACCGGGGAGCTGTTTTTT. Residues: CASSLTRTGELFF. Full variable domain (remainder filled in from reference TRBV11-2 and TRBJ2-2): EAGVAQSPRYKIIEKRQSVAFWCNPISGHATLYWYQQILGQGPKLLIQFQNNGVVDDSQLPKDRFSAERLKGVDSTLKIQPAKLEDSAVYLCASSLTRTGELFFGEGSRLTVL.

The chain employs TRBV10-3 and TRBJ2-1; tentatively, D is TRBD1 (6 bases). The CDR3 has 12 amino acids. Germline V gene sequence: CDR1 ENHRY, CDR2 SYGVKD. V lost 10 bases, J lost 4 bases, and 11 bases lay in between. In DNA form, the CDR3 reads TGTGCCACCCAGACAGGATACAATGAGCAGTTCTTC. The encoded protein is CATQTGYNEQFF.

This clone was seen a few times. The chain uses TRBV14 and TRBJ1-4, with D hard to call. Germline CDR1 and CDR2: SGHDN and FVKESK. Trimming stripped 6 bases from V and 0 bases from J, with 14 bases between. The CDR3 length is 16 residues. As DNA, the CDR3 is TGTGCCAGCAGTGAGCGGCCGAGTGCAACTAATGAAAAACTGTTTTTT. Translation: CASSERPSATNEKLFF.

This clone was seen only once. The chain uses TRBV18 and TRBJ1-1; weak D call: TRBD1 (6 bases). This CDR3 is built from 13 residues. V lost 6 bases and J 4 bases, leaving 12 bases between the germline ends. CDR1 is KGHSH, CDR2 LQKENI, per germline. The CDR3 DNA sequence: TGTGCCAGCTCCCGGGGAGGGGGCACTGAAGCTTTCTTT. Its translation is CASSRGGGTEAFF.

The chain recombines TRBV11-2 with TRBJ1-1; D remains unclear. CDR1 and CDR2 from the germline V gene are SGHAT and FQNNGV. This CDR3 has 11 amino acids. V dropped 3 bases and J dropped 3 bases, with 2 bases sitting between them. The CDR3 region is CASSLYTEAFF. CDR3 DNA sequence: TGTGCCAGCAGCTTGTACACTGAAGCTTTCTTT.

This clone was counted between two and nine times. This chain connects TRBV2 to TRBJ1-4, with D possibly being TRBD1 (6 bases). The ends were cut back, 8 bases at V and 0 bases at J, with 13 bases in the middle. The CDR3 covers 15 residues. Germline V gives CDR1 SNHLY, CDR2 FYNNEI. The CDR3 DNA is TGTGCCAGCTGGGCAGGGGACACAACTAATGAAAAACTGTTTTTT. Protein product: CASWAGDTTNEKLFF.

V usage is TRBV5-1 and J usage is TRBJ2-1; TRBD1 agrees at 10 bases. V shed 5 bases and J 5 bases; nucleotides not matched to a gene: 10. The germline V gene encodes CDR1 SGHRS and CDR2 YFSETQ. CDR3 length: 16 residues. CDR3 residues: CASSRMPGQGNNEQFF. The CDR3 DNA reads TGCGCCAGCAGTCGAATGCCGGGACAGGGGAACAATGAGCAGTTCTTC.

The chain uses TRBV6-6 and TRBJ1-5; maybe TRBD1 (5 bases). CDR1 and CDR2 (germline): MNHNY, SVGAGI (reference sequence). Trimming took 6 bases from V and 3 from J, leaving 9 bases between them. This CDR3 is built from 13 residues. The DNA of the CDR3 is TGTGCCAGCAGGGGGGTGGCCAATCAGCCCCAGCATTTT. It translates to CASRGVANQPQHF.

Only a few counts were recorded for this clone. The rearrangement links TRBV12-5 to TRBJ1-2; 7 bases agree with TRBD1. The CDR3 contains 15 residues. After removal of 2 bases from V and 4 bases from J, the junction contained 7 bases not matched to a gene. Germline lookup yields CDR1 LGHNT and CDR2 FRNRAP. CDR3 loop: CASGLSWDSFYGYTF. The CDR3 region has the DNA TGTGCTAGTGGTTTGTCCTGGGACAGCTTCTATGGCTACACCTTC.

This chain connects TRBV5-1 to TRBJ1-1; D is uncertain. V was cut by 1 base and J by 1 base, with 11 bases left in between. Germline V gives CDR1 SGHRS, CDR2 YFSETQ. The CDR3 totals 15 residues. The CDR3 region is CASSLTGVWNTEAFF. DNA of the CDR3: TGCGCCAGCAGCTTGACGGGAGTCTGGAACACTGAAGCTTTCTTT.